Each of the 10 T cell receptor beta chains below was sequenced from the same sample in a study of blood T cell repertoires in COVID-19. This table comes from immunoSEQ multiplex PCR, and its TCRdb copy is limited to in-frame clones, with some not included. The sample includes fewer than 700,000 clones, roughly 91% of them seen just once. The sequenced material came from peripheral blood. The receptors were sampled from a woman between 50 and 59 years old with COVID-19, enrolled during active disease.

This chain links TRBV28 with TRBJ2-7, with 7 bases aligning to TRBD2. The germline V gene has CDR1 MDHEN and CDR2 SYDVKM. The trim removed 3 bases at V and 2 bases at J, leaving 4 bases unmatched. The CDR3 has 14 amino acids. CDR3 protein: CASSLVGLTYEQYF. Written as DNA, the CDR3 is TGTGCCAGCAGTTTGGTGGGACTAACCTACGAGCAGTACTTC.

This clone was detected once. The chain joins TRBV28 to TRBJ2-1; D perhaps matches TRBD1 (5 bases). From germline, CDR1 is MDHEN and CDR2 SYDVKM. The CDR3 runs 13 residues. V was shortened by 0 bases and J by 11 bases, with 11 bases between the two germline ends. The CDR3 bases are TGTGCCAGCAGTTTATGGAGGCAGGGAAAGCAGTTCTTC. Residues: CASSLWRQGKQFF.

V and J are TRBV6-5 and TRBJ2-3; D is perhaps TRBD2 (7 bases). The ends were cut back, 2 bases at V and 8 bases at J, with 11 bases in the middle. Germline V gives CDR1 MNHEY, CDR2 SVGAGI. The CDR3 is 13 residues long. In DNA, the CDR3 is TGTGCCAGCAGTTACGGGGGAGGGGGTACGCAGTATTTT. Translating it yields CASSYGGGGTQYF.

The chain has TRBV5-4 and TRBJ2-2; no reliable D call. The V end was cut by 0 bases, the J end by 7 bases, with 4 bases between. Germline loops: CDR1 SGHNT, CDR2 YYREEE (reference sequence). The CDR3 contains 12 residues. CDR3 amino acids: CASSLAGGELFF. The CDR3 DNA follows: TGTGCCAGCAGCTTGGCCGGCGGGGAGCTGTTTTTT.

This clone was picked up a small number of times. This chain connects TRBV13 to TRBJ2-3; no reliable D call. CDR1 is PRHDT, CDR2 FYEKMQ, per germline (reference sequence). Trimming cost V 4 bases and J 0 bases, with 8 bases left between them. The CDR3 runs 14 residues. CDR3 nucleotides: TGTGCCAGCAGCTCCTTGACTAGCACAGATACGCAGTATTTT. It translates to CASSSLTSTDTQYF.

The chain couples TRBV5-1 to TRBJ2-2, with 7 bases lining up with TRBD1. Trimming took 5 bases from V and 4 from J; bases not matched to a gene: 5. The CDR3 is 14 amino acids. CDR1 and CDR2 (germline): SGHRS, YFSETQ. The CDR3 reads CASRTGAPTGELFF. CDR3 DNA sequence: TGCGCCAGCAGAACAGGGGCTCCCACCGGGGAGCTGTTTTTT.

The CDR3 spells CASSPFRASGDYEQYF. Here the CDR3 DNA reads TGTGCCAGCAGCCCATTTCGGGCTAGCGGGGACTACGAGCAGTACTTC. This chain links TRBV11-2 with TRBJ2-7, with 9 bases lining up with TRBD2. V trimming: 5 bases; J trimming: 3 bases; junction bases outside the gene matches: 11. CDR1 is SGHAT, CDR2 FQNNGV, per germline. CDR3 length: 16 amino acids.

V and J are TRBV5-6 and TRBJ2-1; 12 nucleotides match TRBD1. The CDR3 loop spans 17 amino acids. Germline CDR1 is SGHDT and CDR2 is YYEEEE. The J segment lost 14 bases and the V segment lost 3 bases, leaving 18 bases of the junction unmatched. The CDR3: CASSSDPTGQGAYPKFF. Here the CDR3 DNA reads TGTGCCAGCAGCTCGGACCCAACGGGACAGGGGGCCTACCCGAAGTTCTTC.

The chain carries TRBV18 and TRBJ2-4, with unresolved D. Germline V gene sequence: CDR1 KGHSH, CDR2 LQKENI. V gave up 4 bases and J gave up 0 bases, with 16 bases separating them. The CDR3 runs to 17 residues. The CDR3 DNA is TGTGCCAGCTCACAGGCTAGTCTGGGTTTAGCCAAAAACATTCAGTACTTC. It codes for CASSQASLGLAKNIQYF.

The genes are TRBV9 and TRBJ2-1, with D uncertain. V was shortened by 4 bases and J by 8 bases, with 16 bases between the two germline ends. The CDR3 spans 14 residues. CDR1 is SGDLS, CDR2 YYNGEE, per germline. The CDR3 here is CASSPSLGHDEQFF. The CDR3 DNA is TGTGCCAGCAGCCCTAGTTTAGGTCACGATGAGCAGTTCTTC. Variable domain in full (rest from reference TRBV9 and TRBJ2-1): DSGVTQTPKHLITATGQRVTLRCSPRSGDLSVYWYQQSLDQGLQFLIQYYNGEERAKGNILERFSAQQFPDLHSELNLSSLELGDSALYFCASSPSLGHDEQFFGPGTRLTVL.